These 18 T cell receptor beta chains were sequenced from one sample in a study of spatial heterogeneity in lung cancer. One entry per CDR3 protein results from TCRdb running MiXCR on the 5' RACE reads. In the table there are 9,500 to 11,000 distinct CDR3 sequences, about 5.2% of which are singletons. For these receptors, no antigen is known. Study results and limitations: Tumors with more nonsynonymous mutations had more expanded intratumoral alpha and beta TCRs.

Time point indicated: sample taken at primary tumor resection. The sequencing here drew on lung tumor tissue, taken at surgery. The receptors stem from a male donor with early-stage non-small cell lung cancer.

This clonotype was seen at least ten times. V and J are TRBV11-2 and TRBJ2-3, with D maybe TRBD2 (5 bases). Germline V lookup: CDR1 SGHAT, CDR2 FQNNGV. The germline V and J ends were trimmed by 1 base and 5 bases, with 13 bases remaining between them. The CDR3 has 15 residues. The CDR3 region has the DNA TGTGCCAGCAGCTTAGGGGTTCTAGCCAAAGATACGCAGTATTTT. This gives the protein CASSLGVLAKDTQYF.

This clonotype has at least ten counts. V is TRBV12-3 or TRBV12-4 and J is TRBJ1-3; D is perhaps TRBD1 (5 bases). Trimming left V 2 bases short and J 0 bases short, with 8 bases between. The length of the CDR3 is 15 residues. CDR3: CASSLMGDSGNTIYF. CDR3 in DNA: TGTGCCAGCAGTTTAATGGGGGACTCTGGAAACACCATATATTTT.

By share of the sample, this clonotype is medium-sized. The rearrangement joins TRBV7-2 to TRBJ2-2, with TRBD1 matching over 8 bases. V was pared by 1 base and J by 5 bases, with 3 bases of the junction left unmatched. CDR3 length: 15 residues. Germline lookup yields CDR1 SGHTA and CDR2 FQGNSA. CDR3 sequence: CASSLGTGSTGELFF. The CDR3 DNA sequence: TGTGCCAGCAGCTTAGGGACAGGGAGTACCGGGGAGCTGTTTTTT.

This clonotype was seen a few times. The chain couples TRBV5-1 to TRBJ2-3; no clear D. The CDR3 loop spans 12 amino acids. CDR1 and CDR2 from the germline V gene are SGHRS and YFSETQ. V was clipped by 0 bases and J by 4 bases, with 3 bases between them. The CDR3 region has the DNA TGCGCCAGCAGCTTGGTTTCAGATACGCAGTATTTT. This sequence encodes CASSLVSDTQYF. Based on the CDR3 plus reference TRBV5-1 and TRBJ2-3, the full variable domain is KAGVTQTPRYLIKTRGQQVTLSCSPISGHRSVSWYQQTPGQGLQFLFEYFSETQRNKGNFPGRFSGRQFSNSRSEMNVSTLELGDSALYLCASSLVSDTQYFGPGTRLTVL.

V usage is TRBV4-3 and J usage is TRBJ2-6; D perhaps matches TRBD2 (5 bases). The CDR3 extends over 19 amino acids. The V gene lost 1 base and the J gene lost 1 base, with 17 bases spanning the gap. CDR1 is LGHNA, CDR2 YSLEER, per germline. The CDR3 protein is CASSQVRLTSGSGANVLTF. As DNA, the CDR3 is TGCGCCAGCAGCCAAGTACGACTCACTTCGGGATCTGGGGCCAACGTCCTGACTTTC.

This clonotype was seen repeatedly, ten times or more. The chain has TRBV28 and TRBJ2-5, with 13 bases that match TRBD2. The CDR3 length is 16 residues. Germline values: CDR1 MDHEN, CDR2 SYDVKM. V lost 5 bases to trimming and J lost 1 base; unmatched junction nucleotides: 4. CDR3 DNA: TGTGCCAGCAGTACGCGACTAGCGGGAGGCCAAGAGACCCAGTACTTC. It codes for CASSTRLAGGQETQYF.

This clonotype was seen more than once but under ten times. V gene TRBV5-1 combines with J gene TRBJ1-1; D remains unclear. The CDR3 is 12 amino acids. Germline V gives CDR1 SGHRS, CDR2 YFSETQ. V lost 1 base, J lost 1 base, and 2 bases lay in between. CDR3 nucleotides: TGCGCCAGCAGCTTGAGGAACACTGAAGCTTTCTTT. This translates into CASSLRNTEAFF.

This clonotype was seen at least ten times. The chain couples TRBV28 to TRBJ1-6, with TRBD1 matching over 7 bases. The V gene end was trimmed by 8 bases and the J gene end by 8 bases; junction bases not matched to a gene: 9. Germline V CDR1 and CDR2: MDHEN, SYDVKM. This CDR3 has 14 amino acids. DNA of the CDR3: TGTGCCAGCGCCTACAGGGGTCGGGATTCACCCCTCCACTTT. It yields the protein CASAYRGRDSPLHF. Full variable domain (missing parts from reference TRBV28 and TRBJ1-6): DVKVTQSSRYLVKRTGEKVFLECVQDMDHENMFWYRQDPGLGLRLIYFSYDVKMKEKGDIPEGYSVSREKKERFSLILESASTNQTSMYLCASAYRGRDSPLHFGNGTRLTVT.

In this sample, this clonotype turned up many times. The chain uses TRBV20-1 and TRBJ2-5; D is undetermined. Germline loops: CDR1 DFQATT, CDR2 SNEGSKA (reference sequence). V lost 4 bases to trimming and J lost 2 bases, with 5 bases between them. The CDR3 loop spans 11 amino acids. The CDR3, as DNA: TGCAGTGCTACAACTCAAGAGACCCAGTACTTC. Protein: CSATTQETQYF.

This clonotype showed up many times. V is TRBV20-1 and J is TRBJ2-5; D is unclear. Germline assignment: CDR1 DFQATT and CDR2 SNEGSKA (reference sequence). This CDR3 comprises 10 residues. Trimming took off 5 bases at V and 5 bases at J, with 6 bases between the two ends. CDR3 DNA: TGCAGTGCTCTAGGGGAGACCCAGTACTTC. Protein: CSALGETQYF.

This clonotype was seen at least ten times. The chain carries TRBV6-5 and TRBJ1-1; no reliable D call. The germline CDR1 and CDR2 sequences are MNHEY and SVGAGI. V lost 6 bases and J 0 bases, leaving 11 bases between the germline ends. The CDR3 loop spans 14 amino acids. The CDR3 spells CASRSGRLNTEAFF. The CDR3, as DNA: TGTGCCAGCAGAAGTGGGAGATTGAACACTGAAGCTTTCTTT.

The chain joins TRBV6-5 to TRBJ2-3, with D possibly TRBD2 on 6 matching bases. Germline V CDR1 and CDR2: MNHEY, SVGAGI. The CDR3 is 14 amino acids. V was cut by 2 bases and J by 4 bases, with 10 bases left in between. CDR3: CASSYGGEADTQYF. The CDR3 DNA sequence: TGTGCCAGCAGTTACGGAGGGGAAGCAGATACGCAGTATTTT.

Within the sample, this clonotype is medium-sized. The CDR3 nucleotides read TGCAGTGCTAGTACAGTCGGTAGCGGGAGGGCAGAGACCCAGTACTTC. It encodes CSASTVGSGRAETQYF. V gene TRBV20-1 combines with J gene TRBJ2-5, with 11 bases lining up with TRBD2. This CDR3 has 16 residues. Trimming removed 3 bases from V and 4 bases from J; junction bases left unmatched: 10. Germline lookup yields CDR1 DFQATT and CDR2 SNEGSKA (reference sequence).

The chain combines TRBV20-1 with TRBJ1-5, with TRBD1 as a possible D gene (6 bases). Germline V gene data show CDR1 as DFQATT and CDR2 as SNEGSKA (reference sequence). This CDR3 contains 13 residues. V was trimmed by 3 bases and J by 6 bases, leaving 12 bases between them. The DNA of the CDR3 is TGCAGTGCTAGCCCAGGGGCTTCTCAGCCCCAGCATTTT. Translation: CSASPGASQPQHF.

This clonotype was detected ten times or more. The chain employs TRBV11-2 and TRBJ2-1, with D possibly TRBD2 on 7 matching bases. Per germline, CDR1 SGHAT and CDR2 FQNNGV. The CDR3 has 13 amino acids. V was cut by 5 bases and J by 5 bases, with 10 bases left in between. The CDR3 coding sequence is TGTGCCAGCAGCGGGGGGGCCCACAATGAGCAGTTCTTC. This encodes CASSGGAHNEQFF.

The sample holds many counts of this clonotype. This chain connects TRBV12-3 or TRBV12-4 to TRBJ2-5; 8 positions agree with TRBD2. The CDR3 has 13 residues. V was pared by 6 bases and J by 2 bases, with 2 bases of the junction left unmatched. The CDR3 here is CASRIAGQETQYF. In DNA, the CDR3 is TGTGCCAGCAGAATAGCGGGGCAAGAGACCCAGTACTTC.

This clonotype was seen at least ten times. The V and J genes are TRBV13 and TRBJ2-5; 10 bases match TRBD2. The ends lost 2 bases at V and 5 bases at J; junction bases unmatched: 2. The CDR3 length is 14 residues. Germline CDR1 is PRHDT and CDR2 is FYEKMQ (reference sequence). The CDR3 is CASSLSGGAETQYF. The CDR3 nucleotides are TGTGCCAGCAGCTTAAGCGGGGGGGCGGAGACCCAGTACTTC.

This clonotype is deemed medium-sized. V usage is TRBV29-1 and J usage is TRBJ2-5; the D gene is possibly TRBD1 (5 bases). CDR3 size: 12 residues. Germline lookup yields CDR1 SQVTM and CDR2 ANQGSEA. V shed 4 bases and J shed 4 bases, with 10 bases lying between them. This CDR3 reads CSVGGHLETQYF. CDR3 bases: TGCAGCGTTGGAGGACATTTAGAGACCCAGTACTTC.